This T cell receptor beta chain stems from a study of T-cell memory formation after mild COVID-19. Study-level points and caveats: Second-wave clones with a day 37 peak had unconfirmed SARS-CoV-2 specificity.

This clonotype was counted only a few times. Its matching antigen is unknown. TCR alpha and TCR beta cDNA libraries carrying sample barcodes and UMIs were produced by 5'RACE using constant-segment primers. In TCRdb, the 5' RACE reads were re-called with MiXCR into one record per CDR3 protein. This table holds hundreds of thousands of distinct CDR3 sequences, 18% found once. The sequence came from an adult woman who had mild COVID-19 (a few samples of this study predate the infection). Cell type and time point are not known. Specimen: PBMCs or a T cell subset sorted from them (not recorded which).

The CDR3 is CASSLYPTGTYEQYF. CDR3 coding DNA: TGTGCCAGCAGCTTATATCCCACAGGAACCTACGAGCAGTACTTC. V is TRBV7-9 and J is TRBJ2-7; possible D gene TRBD1, 5 bases. This CDR3 has 15 amino acids. V lost 2 bases and J 2 bases, leaving 13 bases between the germline ends. Germline CDR1 reads SEHNR; CDR2 reads FQNEAQ (reference sequence).